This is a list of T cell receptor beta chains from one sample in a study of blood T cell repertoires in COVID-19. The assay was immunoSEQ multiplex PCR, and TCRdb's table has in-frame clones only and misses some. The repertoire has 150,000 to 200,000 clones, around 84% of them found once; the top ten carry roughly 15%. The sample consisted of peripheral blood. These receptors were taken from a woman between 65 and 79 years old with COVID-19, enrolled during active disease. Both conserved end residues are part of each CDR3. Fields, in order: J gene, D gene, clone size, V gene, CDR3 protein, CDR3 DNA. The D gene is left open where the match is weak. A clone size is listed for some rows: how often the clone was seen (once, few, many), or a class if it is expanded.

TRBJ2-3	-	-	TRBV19	CASSRSQRADTQYF	TGTGCCAGTAGTAGATCACAGAGAGCAGATACGCAGTATTTT
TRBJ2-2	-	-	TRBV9	CASSVGLLTGELFF	TGTGCCAGCAGCGTAGGTTTATTAACCGGGGAGCTGTTTTTT
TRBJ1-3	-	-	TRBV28	CASTRGGGNTIYF	TGTGCCAGCACCAGGGGTGGAGGAAACACCATATATTTT
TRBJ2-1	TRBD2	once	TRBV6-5	CASQRDPVGNEQFF	TGTGCCAGCCAGCGGGACCCGGTCGGGAATGAGCAGTTCTTC
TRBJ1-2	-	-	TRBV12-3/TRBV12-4	CASSDKAYGYTF	TGTGCCAGCAGCGACAAGGCCTATGGCTACACCTTC
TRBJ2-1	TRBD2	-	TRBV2	CASRTSGNNEQFF	TGTGCCAGCAGGACTAGCGGAAACAATGAGCAGTTCTTC
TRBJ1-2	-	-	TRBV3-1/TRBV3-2	CASSQDTPGGYTF	TGTGCCAGCAGCCAAGATACCCCCGGGGGCTACACCTTC
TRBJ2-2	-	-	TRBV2	CASSLAAVNTGELFF	TGTGCCAGCAGCTTAGCGGCAGTGAACACCGGGGAGCTGTTTTTT
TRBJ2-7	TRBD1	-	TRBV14	CASSHASTGTGISF	TGTGCCAGCAGCCATGCTTCTACCGGGACAGGAATTTCCTTC
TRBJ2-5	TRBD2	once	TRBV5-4	CASSFRLAGKETQYF	TGTGCCAGCAGCTTCCGGCTAGCGGGGAAAGAGACCCAGTACTTC
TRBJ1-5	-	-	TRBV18	CASSADGGATFGQPQHF	TGTGCCAGCTCAGCTGACGGCGGGGCAACGTTTGGGCAGCCCCAGCATTTT
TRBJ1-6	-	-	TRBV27	CASSFIKGLNSPLHF	TGTGCCAGCAGTTTCATTAAGGGGCTGAATTCACCCCTCCACTTT
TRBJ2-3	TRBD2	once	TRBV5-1	CASSLNTPRGNTQYF	TGCGCCAGCAGCTTAAATACGCCGCGGGGGAATACGCAGTATTTT
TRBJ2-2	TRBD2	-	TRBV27	CASRLAGSTGELFF	TGTGCCAGCAGGCTAGCGGGGAGCACCGGGGAGCTGTTTTTT
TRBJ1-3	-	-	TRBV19	CASSLLGGAIYF	TGTGCCAGTAGTCTCCTCGGAGGGGCCATATATTTT
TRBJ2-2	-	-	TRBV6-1	CASSDRGLNTGELFF	TGTGCCAGCAGTGACAGGGGCTTGAACACCGGGGAGCTGTTTTTT
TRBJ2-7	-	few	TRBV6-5	CASVSAYEQYF	TGTGCCAGCGTCAGCGCCTACGAGCAGTACTTC
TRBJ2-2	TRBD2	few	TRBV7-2	CASSLGLAGVTGELFF	TGTGCCAGCAGCCTAGGACTAGCGGGGGTCACCGGGGAGCTGTTTTTT
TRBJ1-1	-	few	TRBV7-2	CASSLGAGNTEAFF	TGTGCCAGCAGCTTAGGAGCAGGGAACACTGAAGCTTTCTTT
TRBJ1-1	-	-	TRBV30	CAWTPVNTEAFF	TGTGCCTGGACTCCGGTAAACACTGAAGCTTTCTTT
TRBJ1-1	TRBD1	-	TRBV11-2	CASSWTGGPNTEAFF	TGTGCCAGCAGCTGGACAGGGGGCCCGAACACTGAAGCTTTCTTT
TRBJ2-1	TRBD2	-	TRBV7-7	CASSSGLALDEQFF	TGTGCTAGCAGCTCGGGACTAGCTTTGGATGAGCAGTTCTTC
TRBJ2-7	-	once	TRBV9	CASSLDSSYEQYF	TGTGCCAGCAGCTTAGACAGTTCCTACGAGCAGTACTTC
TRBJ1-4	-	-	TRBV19	CASSMQGPNEKLFF	TGTGCCAGTAGTATGCAGGGCCCTAATGAAAAACTGTTTTTT
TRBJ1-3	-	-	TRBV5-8	CASSLAAAGAGNTIYF	TGTGCCAGCAGCTTGGCCGCCGCAGGGGCCGGAAACACCATATATTTT
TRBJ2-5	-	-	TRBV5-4	CASSWGGLSETQYF	TGTGCCAGCAGCTGGGGGGGGCTCTCAGAGACCCAGTACTTC
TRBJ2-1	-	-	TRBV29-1	CSVEPGKGAYNEQFF	TGCAGCGTTGAACCAGGGAAGGGCGCCTACAATGAGCAGTTCTTC
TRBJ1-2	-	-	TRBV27	CASRQVSSSYGYTF	TGTGCCAGCCGACAGGTTTCAAGTTCCTATGGCTACACCTTC
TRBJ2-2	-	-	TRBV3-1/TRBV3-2	CASSPRATGELFF	TGTGCCAGCAGCCCGAGGGCCACCGGGGAGCTGTTTTTT
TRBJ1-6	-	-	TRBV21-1	CASSTVTGRAIIGAINSPLHF	TGTGCCAGCAGCACCGTGACAGGTCGGGCGATTATTGGGGCTATTAATTCACCCCTCCACTTT
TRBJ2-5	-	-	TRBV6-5	CASSYGFQETQYF	TGTGCCAGCAGTTATGGCTTCCAAGAGACCCAGTACTTC
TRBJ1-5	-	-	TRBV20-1	CSARAGQPQHF	TGCAGTGCTAGAGCTGGCCAGCCCCAGCATTTT
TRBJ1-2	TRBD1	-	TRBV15	CATSREDRGMYGYTF	TGTGCCACCAGCAGAGAGGACAGGGGAATGTATGGCTACACCTTC
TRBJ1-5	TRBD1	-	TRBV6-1	CASSEARGHEPQHF	TGTGCCAGCAGTGAAGCTAGGGGGCATGAGCCCCAGCATTTT
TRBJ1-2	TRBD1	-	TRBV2	CASSGAGQDYLGGYTF	TGTGCCAGCAGTGGGGCGGGACAGGACTATTTGGGTGGCTACACCTTC
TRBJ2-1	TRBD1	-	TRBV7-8	CASSLSGTGAYNEQFF	TGTGCCAGCAGCCTATCCGGGACAGGAGCCTACAATGAGCAGTTCTTC
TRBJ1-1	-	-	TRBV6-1	CASSEFTGPPEAFF	TGTGCCAGCAGTGAATTCACAGGGCCCCCTGAAGCTTTCTTT
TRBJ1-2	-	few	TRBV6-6	CASSPPGNYGYTF	TGTGCCAGCAGTCCCCCGGGGAACTATGGCTACACCTTC
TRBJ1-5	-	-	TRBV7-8	CASSLGGLDQPQHF	TGTGCCAGCAGCTTAGGCGGACTTGATCAGCCCCAGCATTTT
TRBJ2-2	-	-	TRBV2	CASSARPRDTGELFF	TGTGCCAGCAGCGCCCGGCCGCGGGACACCGGGGAGCTGTTTTTT